Following are 20 T cell receptor beta chains from one sample sequenced in a study of CD8 T cells in ankylosing spondylitis. TCRdb passed the 5' RACE reads through MiXCR, listing each CDR3 protein once. This table holds more than 150,000 distinct CDR3 sequences, over 10% found once. Specimen: blood, either unsorted or a sorted T cell fraction (not recorded which). The receptors derive from a male donor with ankylosing spondylitis or in good health (not recorded which).

This clonotype was detected ten times or more. The J gene is TRBJ2-7, the V gene TRBV11-2; D unclear. The CDR3 has 12 amino acids. V was shortened by 6 bases and J by 5 bases, with 11 bases between the two germline ends. CDR1 and CDR2 from the germline V gene are SGHAT and FQNNGV. CDR3 sequence (DNA): TGTGCCAGCAGTAGGTGGTCCCACGAGCAGTACTTC. Protein product: CASSRWSHEQYF.

This clonotype showed up just a few times. The V call is TRBV25-1, the J call TRBJ2-7; 10 bases agree with TRBD2. V shed 3 bases and J 3 bases; nucleotides not matched to a gene: 5. Germline assignment: CDR1 MGHDK and CDR2 SYGVNS. CDR3 length: 15 amino acids. CDR3 nucleotide sequence: TGTGCCAGCAGTGACCCCGGGACTAGCGTCTACGAGCAGTACTTC. Amino acids: CASSDPGTSVYEQYF.

The gene calls are TRBV6-1 and TRBJ2-5; 7 bases align to TRBD1. The CDR3 covers 14 residues. Germline CDR1 MNHNS, CDR2 SASEGT. The junction had 10 bases not matched to a gene; V was cut back by 7 bases and J by 5 bases. CDR3 DNA sequence: TGTGCCAGCACGATAAGCTTGGGACAGGAGACCCAGTACTTC. It yields the protein CASTISLGQETQYF.

In its sample, this clonotype was seen many times. This chain uses TRBV29-1 with TRBJ2-4; a possible D gene is TRBD2 (6 bases). CDR3 size: 14 residues. Germline CDR1 is SQVTM and CDR2 is ANQGSEA. V was pared by 4 bases and J by 5 bases, with 15 bases between. CDR3 sequence: CSVVGVTGENIQYF. The DNA of the CDR3 is TGCAGCGTTGTAGGGGTCACGGGGGAAAACATTCAGTACTTC.

This rearrangement joins TRBV6-6 to TRBJ2-7, with a possible D match to TRBD2 (6 bases). The V end was cut by 5 bases, the J end by 3 bases, with 11 bases between. Germline lookup yields CDR1 MNHNY and CDR2 SVGAGI (reference sequence). CDR3 length: 13 residues. CDR3 sequence: CASSAGLLYEQYF. For the CDR3, the DNA is TGTGCCAGCAGTGCGGGACTCCTCTACGAGCAGTACTTC.

This clonotype has a handful of counts. The chain combines TRBV3-1 with TRBJ2-7; D is perhaps TRBD2 (6 bases). The CDR3 spans 13 residues. CDR1 LGHDT and CDR2 YNNKEL come from the germline V gene (reference sequence). Trimming shortened V by 5 bases and J by 6 bases, and 14 bases separated the two germline ends. DNA for the CDR3: TGTGCCAGCAGCGTTCAGCAGGGAGGCGAGCAGTACTTC. Translation: CASSVQQGGEQYF.

This chain connects TRBV12-3 or TRBV12-4 to TRBJ2-2; D may be TRBD2 (5 bases). This CDR3 is 16 amino acids long. V was cut by 3 bases and J by 4 bases, with 15 bases left in between. The CDR3: CASSFGLRGSTGELFF. CDR3 nucleotide sequence: TGTGCCAGCAGTTTTGGGCTTCGAGGGAGCACCGGGGAGCTGTTTTTT.

The chain carries TRBV30 and TRBJ1-1; D possibly corresponds to TRBD1 (5 bases). Germline loops: CDR1 GTSNPN, CDR2 SVGIG (reference sequence). This CDR3 spans 13 amino acids. The germline V and J ends were trimmed by 1 base and 4 bases, with 10 bases remaining between them. For the CDR3, the DNA is TGTGCCTGGAGTGAGGGGCGCTTCACTGAAGCTTTCTTT. Translation: CAWSEGRFTEAFF.

V usage is TRBV9 and J usage is TRBJ2-1; possible D gene TRBD2, 6 bases. Trimming pared 3 bases from V and 7 bases from J, leaving 20 bases between. The germline CDR1 and CDR2 sequences are SGDLS and YYNGEE. The CDR3 contains 16 residues. CDR3 amino acids: CASSAASVSSRNEQFF. CDR3 DNA: TGTGCCAGCAGCGCTGCTAGCGTAAGTAGTAGGAATGAGCAGTTCTTC.

This clonotype occurred many times. The chain has TRBV12-3 or TRBV12-4 and TRBJ2-1; possibly TRBD2 for D (5 bases). This CDR3 contains 10 residues. V was shortened by 8 bases and J by 12 bases, with 11 bases between the two germline ends. The DNA for the CDR3 is TGTGCCAGCGGAGGTATCCTGCAGTTCTTC. It specifies CASGGILQFF.

This clonotype was detected only a few times. This chain connects TRBV5-1 to TRBJ2-7, with 10 bases aligning to TRBD2. Germline CDR1 and CDR2: SGHRS and YFSETQ. The CDR3 contains 17 residues. The V segment lost 0 bases and the J segment 5 bases; nucleotides outside the gene matches: 11. The CDR3 sequence is CASSLEGLTSGSHEQYF. As DNA, the CDR3 is TGCGCCAGCAGCTTGGAAGGGTTGACTAGCGGGTCCCACGAGCAGTACTTC. The entire variable domain, with the rest obtained from reference TRBV5-1 and TRBJ2-7, is as follows: KAGVTQTPRYLIKTRGQQVTLSCSPISGHRSVSWYQQTPGQGLQFLFEYFSETQRNKGNFPGRFSGRQFSNSRSEMNVSTLELGDSALYLCASSLEGLTSGSHEQYFGPGTRLTVT.

The chain is built from TRBV4-1 and TRBJ2-7; a possible D gene is TRBD1 (5 bases). This CDR3 has 16 amino acids. Trimming removed 0 bases at V and 3 bases at J, with 15 bases between. CDR1 and CDR2 from the germline V gene are MGHRA and YSYEKL. The CDR3 reads CASSQEWGQQLYEQYF. The CDR3 nucleotides are TGCGCCAGCAGCCAAGAATGGGGCCAGCAACTCTACGAGCAGTACTTC.

This clonotype was detected a few times. The chain links TRBV29-1 to TRBJ2-1; 11 positions agree with TRBD2. The germline V gene has CDR1 SQVTM and CDR2 ANQGSEA. The CDR3 is 16 amino acids. V was clipped by 5 bases and J by 5 bases; unmatched bases: 11. This CDR3 is CSVLGVTSGIDNEQFF. CDR3 DNA sequence: TGCAGCGTTTTAGGGGTGACTAGCGGGATAGACAATGAGCAGTTCTTC.

The chain employs TRBV15 and TRBJ2-7; D may be TRBD1 or TRBD2 (5 bases each). V was shortened by 1 base and J by 6 bases, with 10 bases between the two germline ends. The CDR3 is 13 residues long. Germline CDR1 is LNHNV and CDR2 is YYDKDF (reference sequence). The chain's CDR3 is CATSRGGAAEQYF. In nucleotides, the CDR3 is TGTGCCACCAGCAGAGGAGGGGCAGCCGAGCAGTACTTC.

V is TRBV6-1 and J is TRBJ2-7, with D perhaps TRBD2 (6 bases). From germline, CDR1 is MNHNS and CDR2 SASEGT. This CDR3 is 16 amino acids long. Deletions cut 7 bases from V and 1 base from J, with 20 bases between. Here the CDR3 DNA reads TGTGCCAGCAACCAAGGAAGTAGCGGACTATCCTACGAGCAGTACTTC. This codes for CASNQGSSGLSYEQYF.

This clonotype turned up a few times. This chain links TRBV3-1 with TRBJ2-2; 8 nucleotides align to TRBD1. Germline lookup yields CDR1 LGHDT and CDR2 YNNKEL (reference sequence). This CDR3 has 14 residues. Trimming took 5 bases from V and 1 from J; bases not matched to a gene: 0. The chain's CDR3 is CASSDRGNTGELFF. The CDR3 bases are TGTGCCAGCAGCGACAGGGGGAACACCGGGGAGCTGTTTTTT.

This clonotype was detected a few times. The rearrangement uses TRBV7-8 and TRBJ2-1, with D possibly called TRBD1 or TRBD2 (6 bases each). The V end was cut by 2 bases, the J end by 9 bases, with 20 bases between. Germline V gene lookup returns CDR1 SGHVS and CDR2 FQNEAQ. CDR3 length equals 16 residues. CDR3 sequence reads: CASSLRPGAGFGEQFF. The CDR3, as DNA: TGTGCCAGCAGCTTAAGGCCGGGGGCCGGGTTTGGTGAGCAGTTCTTC.

This clonotype was detected many times. This chain connects TRBV5-1 to TRBJ1-2; possibly TRBD1 for D (5 bases). With 4 bases removed from V and 3 bases from J, the gap between germline ends came to 16 bases. The CDR3 has 15 residues. Germline lookup yields CDR1 SGHRS and CDR2 YFSETQ. The DNA for the CDR3 is TGCGCCAGCAGCGATTCGCAGGAGGGGTACTATGGCTACACCTTC. This sequence encodes CASSDSQEGYYGYTF.

In its sample, this clonotype was seen a few times. The chain links TRBV4-1 to TRBJ2-1, with TRBD1 matching 7 bases. Germline CDR1 and CDR2: MGHRA and YSYEKL. V shed 6 bases, J shed 6 bases, and the junction held 5 bases outside the gene matches. The CDR3 consists of 13 residues. The CDR3 protein is CASSPRQGNEQFF. The DNA of the CDR3 is TGCGCCAGCAGTCCTCGACAGGGCAATGAGCAGTTCTTC.

This clonotype showed up just a few times. This chain connects TRBV4-1 to TRBJ2-1; no reliable D call. V shed 1 base and J shed 2 bases, with 9 bases lying between them. Germline V gene sequence: CDR1 MGHRA, CDR2 YSYEKL. The CDR3 has 15 residues. In nucleotides, the CDR3 is TGCGCCAGCAGCCAAGTTCGAGGTCCCTACAATGAGCAGTTCTTC. Encoded protein: CASSQVRGPYNEQFF.